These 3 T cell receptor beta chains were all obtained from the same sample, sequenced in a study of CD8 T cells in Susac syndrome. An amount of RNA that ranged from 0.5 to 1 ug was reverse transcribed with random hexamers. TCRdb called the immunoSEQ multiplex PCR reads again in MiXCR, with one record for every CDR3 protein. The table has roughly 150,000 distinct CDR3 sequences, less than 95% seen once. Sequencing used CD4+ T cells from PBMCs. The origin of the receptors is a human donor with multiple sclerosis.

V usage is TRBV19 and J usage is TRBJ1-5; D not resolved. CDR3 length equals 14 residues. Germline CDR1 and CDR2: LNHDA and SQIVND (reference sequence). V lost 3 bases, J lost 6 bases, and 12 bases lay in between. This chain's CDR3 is CASSIGRDFQPQHF. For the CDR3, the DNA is TGTGCCAGTAGTATTGGGAGGGATTTTCAGCCCCAGCATTTT.

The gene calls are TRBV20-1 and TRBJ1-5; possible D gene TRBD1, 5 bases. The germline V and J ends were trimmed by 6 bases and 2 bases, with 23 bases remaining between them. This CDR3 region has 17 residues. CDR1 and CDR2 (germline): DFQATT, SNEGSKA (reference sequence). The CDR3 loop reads CSAGGGRQTTGNQPQHF. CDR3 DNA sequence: TGCAGTGCGGGCGGGGGGAGACAGACTACGGGCAATCAGCCCCAGCATTTT.

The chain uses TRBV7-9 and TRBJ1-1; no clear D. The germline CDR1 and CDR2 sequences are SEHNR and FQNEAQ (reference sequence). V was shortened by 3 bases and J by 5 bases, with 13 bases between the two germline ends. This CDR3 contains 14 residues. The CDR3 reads CASSLSEGMTEAFF. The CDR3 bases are TGTGCCAGCAGCTTGTCTGAGGGTATGACTGAAGCTTTCTTT.